The 20 T cell receptor beta chains below come from one sample, sequenced in a study of control samples from healthy donors and cancer patients. Data came from immunoSEQ multiplex PCR; TCRdb stores just in-frame clones and leaves some out. The sample yields some 410,000 clones, more than 80% seen once. Source material: PBMCs. The receptors originated from a man in his forties or fifties with head and neck cancer.

V and J are TRBV4-3 and TRBJ2-7; TRBD2 agrees at 7 bases. V shed 3 bases and J 4 bases; nucleotides not matched to a gene: 12. The CDR3 spans 16 residues. CDR1 and CDR2 from the germline V gene are LGHNA and YSLEER. CDR3 DNA: TGCGCCAGCAGCCAGATTGAGGCGGGGGTAGAGTACGAGCAGTACTTC. The encoded protein is CASSQIEAGVEYEQYF.

The V call is TRBV7-3, the J call TRBJ2-1; TRBD2 agrees at 8 bases. V trimming: 6 bases; J trimming: 8 bases; junction bases outside the gene matches: 9. Germline V lookup: CDR1 SGHTA, CDR2 FQGTGA. The CDR3 is 14 amino acids. The DNA of the CDR3 is TGTGCCAGCAGACTTAGCGGGGCGGGGGATGAGCAGTTCTTC. This sequence encodes CASRLSGAGDEQFF.

The J gene is TRBJ1-6, the V gene TRBV11-1; D is unresolved. Trimming removed 0 bases from V and 9 bases from J, with 15 bases in between. Germline CDR1 and CDR2: SGHAT and FQDESV (reference sequence). This CDR3 has 16 residues. CDR3 bases: TGTGCCAGCAGCTTAGCGCCGGGAGAGGCCGGTTCACCCCTCCACTTT. As protein: CASSLAPGEAGSPLHF.

This rearrangement joins TRBV28 to TRBJ1-1; D remains ambiguous. Trimming left V 5 bases short and J 5 bases short, with 24 bases between. CDR3 length equals 17 residues. Germline V lookup: CDR1 MDHEN, CDR2 SYDVKM. DNA for the CDR3: TGTGCCAGCAGTCCCCCAAGAGGTAGCGTCAGGAGAACTGAAGCTTTCTTT. This gives the protein CASSPPRGSVRRTEAFF.

This clone was detected only once. The chain couples TRBV9 to TRBJ2-7; the match to TRBD2 covers 8 bases. This CDR3 has 15 residues. The V and J ends lost 4 bases and 2 bases, in that order; junction bases with no gene match: 8. From germline, CDR1 is SGDLS and CDR2 YYNGEE. CDR3 loop: CASSPGRGATYEQYF. DNA of the CDR3: TGTGCCAGCAGCCCCGGGCGGGGGGCGACCTACGAGCAGTACTTC.

This clone was recorded a few times. The V gene is TRBV18, the J gene TRBJ2-6; D gene uncertain. The CDR3 is 14 residues long. CDR1 KGHSH and CDR2 LQKENI come from the germline V gene. V dropped 4 bases and J dropped 2 bases, with 6 bases sitting between them. CDR3 nucleotides: TGTGCCAGCTCACAAGGAACTGGGGCCAACGTCCTGACTTTC. Translating gives CASSQGTGANVLTF.

This chain uses TRBV10-2 with TRBJ2-7; D possibly uses TRBD1 or TRBD2 (5 bases each). The V end was cut by 2 bases, the J end by 5 bases, with 16 bases between. The CDR3 has 15 amino acids. Germline CDR1 and CDR2: WSHSY and SAAADI. CDR3 nucleotides: TGCGCCAGCAGTGAGGTACAAGCGGACACCCACGAGCAGTACTTC. It yields the protein CASSEVQADTHEQYF.

This clone showed up just once. The CDR3 DNA sequence: TGTGCCAGCAGCTTAGTAGCGGGCTCCTACAATGAGCAGTTCTTC. Translation: CASSLVAGSYNEQFF. This chain links TRBV7-6 with TRBJ2-1; 7 bases fit TRBD2. J was trimmed by 0 bases and V by 1 base; bases with no gene match: 0. This CDR3 is 15 amino acids long. CDR1 and CDR2 (germline): SGHVS, FNYEAQ.

The chain has TRBV5-1 and TRBJ2-1, with D perhaps given as TRBD1 or TRBD2 (5 bases each). The CDR3 consists of 13 residues. Germline values: CDR1 SGHRS, CDR2 YFSETQ. The V end was cut by 1 base, the J end by 9 bases, with 11 bases between. CDR3 protein: CASSLSWGTEQFF. CDR3 DNA sequence: TGCGCCAGCAGCTTGAGTTGGGGGACTGAGCAGTTCTTC.

The chain joins TRBV9 to TRBJ1-6; D unclear. Germline CDR1 SGDLS, CDR2 YYNGEE. V lost 4 bases and J lost 5, with 10 bases in between. The CDR3 runs to 14 residues. This CDR3 is CASSSAGNNSPLHF. The CDR3, as DNA: TGTGCCAGCAGCAGCGCCGGGAATAATTCACCCCTCCACTTT.

The chain has TRBV3-1 (or the pseudogene TRBV3-2) and TRBJ2-1; D gene unclear. This CDR3 is built from 14 residues. V was cut by 1 base and J by 4 bases, with 8 bases left in between. Germline CDR1 reads LGHDT; CDR2 reads YNNKEL (reference sequence). The CDR3 spells CASSQGQFYNEQFF. CDR3 bases: TGTGCCAGCAGCCAAGGGCAGTTTTACAATGAGCAGTTCTTC.

The V call is TRBV11-2, the J call TRBJ1-2; D is unresolved. The germline CDR1 and CDR2 sequences are SGHAT and FQNNGV. This CDR3 contains 13 residues. Trimming took 5 bases from V and 7 from J, leaving 14 bases between them. CDR3 loop: CASSPGGAVGYTF. The CDR3 nucleotides are TGTGCCAGCAGCCCAGGAGGCGCGGTTGGCTACACCTTC.

A single count supports this clone. The chain has TRBV5-1 and TRBJ2-1, with a tentative D call TRBD2 (6 bases). From germline, CDR1 is SGHRS and CDR2 YFSETQ. The V and J ends lost 2 bases and 4 bases respectively, with 19 bases between them. CDR3 size: 17 residues. The CDR3 reads CASSFTTRLDGYNEQFF. DNA of the CDR3: TGCGCCAGCAGCTTTACGACCCGACTAGACGGATACAATGAGCAGTTCTTC.

This chain connects TRBV12-5 to TRBJ1-2; tentatively, D is TRBD1 (6 bases). This CDR3 has 15 residues. Germline V gene sequence: CDR1 LGHNT, CDR2 FRNRAP. The ends were cut back, 9 bases at V and 2 bases at J, with 19 bases in the middle. The CDR3 here is CASDSGTTENYGYTF. The CDR3 DNA follows: TGTGCTAGCGATTCCGGGACAACCGAAAACTATGGCTACACCTTC.

The V gene is TRBV28, the J gene TRBJ1-1; 7 nucleotides line up with TRBD1. This CDR3 comprises 13 residues. V lost 4 bases and J lost 4; bases outside the gene matches: 3. Germline V gene data show CDR1 as MDHEN and CDR2 as SYDVKM. CDR3: CASSSQGPTEAFF. The CDR3 region has the DNA TGTGCCAGCAGTTCACAGGGGCCCACTGAAGCTTTCTTT.

The rearrangement joins TRBV4-3 to TRBJ2-7; D remains unclear. The germline gives CDR1 LGHNA, CDR2 YSLEER. V lost 4 bases and J lost 5, with 18 bases in between. This CDR3 is built from 15 residues. DNA for the CDR3: TGCGCCAGCAGCCCTGGTAGGTCAGAGTTAAACGAGCAGTACTTC. Translation: CASSPGRSELNEQYF.

The genes are TRBV6-5 and TRBJ2-1, with 10 bases fitting TRBD1. The CDR3 loop spans 14 amino acids. After removal of 7 bases from V and 7 bases from J, the junction contained 7 bases not matched to a gene. Germline V gene data show CDR1 as MNHEY and CDR2 as SVGAGI. The CDR3 is CASTGGQGLNEQFF. CDR3 DNA sequence: TGTGCCAGCACCGGGGGACAGGGGTTGAATGAGCAGTTCTTC.

This chain connects TRBV28 to TRBJ2-3; tentative D call: TRBD1 (5 bases). The CDR3 is 15 residues long. Trimming removed 2 bases from V and 2 bases from J, with 11 bases in between. Germline V lookup: CDR1 MDHEN, CDR2 SYDVKM. The CDR3 is CASSLIRAATDTQYF. The DNA for the CDR3 is TGTGCCAGCAGTTTAATCAGGGCCGCCACAGATACGCAGTATTTT.

The chain couples TRBV9 to TRBJ1-3; D is undetermined. In germline, CDR1 is SGDLS, CDR2 YYNGEE. The V end was cut by 4 bases, the J end by 0 bases, with 5 bases between. This CDR3 contains 13 residues. This chain's CDR3 is CASSQGSGNTIYF. The CDR3 bases are TGTGCCAGCAGCCAAGGCTCTGGAAACACCATATATTTT.

The J gene is TRBJ1-6, the V gene TRBV19; 10 bases match TRBD1. Germline assignment: CDR1 LNHDA and CDR2 SQIVND (reference sequence). The CDR3 extends over 14 amino acids. The V segment lost 4 bases and the J segment 8 bases; nucleotides outside the gene matches: 2. The CDR3 nucleotides read TGTGCCAGTAGTACCGGGACAGGGGATTCACCCCTCCACTTT. As protein: CASSTGTGDSPLHF.